This is a list of T cell receptor beta chains from one sample in a study of CD8+ T cells in alopecia areata. Sequenced by immunoSEQ multiplex PCR; TCRdb stores in-frame clones only, minus some. The repertoire holds about 11,000 clones, with roughly 55% as singletons. Sequencing was done on a sample of skin. These receptors were collected from a human donor with alopecia areata. Both conserved end residues are part of each CDR3. A D gene is named only where the DNA matches it firmly. Clone size, where shown, is once, few, many, or a class for clones that have expanded.

j_call d_call clone_size v_call cdr3_aa cdr3_nt
TRBJ1-1 . . TRBV6-5 CASSQWANTEAFF TGTGCCAGCAGCCAGTGGGCGAACACTGAAGCTTTCTTT
TRBJ2-1 . . TRBV19 CASSRRGSYNEQFF TGTGCCAGTAGTCGACGGGGCTCCTACAATGAGCAGTTCTTC
TRBJ2-7 . hyperexpanded TRBV7-9 CASSLDGSKYEQYF TGTGCCAGCAGCTTAGACGGGAGTAAATACGAGCAGTACTTC
TRBJ1-5 TRBD1 . TRBV6-1 CASRTGVYSNQPQHF TGTGCCAGTCGGACAGGGGTTTATAGCAATCAGCCCCAGCATTTT
TRBJ2-5 . . TRBV9 CASSLGPRETQYF TGTGCCAGCAGCTTGGGACCGAGAGAGACCCAGTACTTC
TRBJ1-4 . . TRBV6-5 CASSYRGNEKLFF TGTGCCAGCAGTTACAGGGGTAATGAAAAACTGTTTTTT
TRBJ2-4 . few TRBV11-2 CASSFEGVLQYF TGTGCCAGCAGCTTCGAGGGAGTCCTTCAGTACTTC
TRBJ2-7 . . TRBV28 CASSLRNLFAYEQYF TGTGCCAGCAGCCTGAGAAATCTCTTTGCCTACGAGCAGTACTTC
TRBJ2-3 . few TRBV29-1 CSVEGGSTDTQYF TGCAGCGTTGAGGGCGGGAGCACAGATACGCAGTATTTT
TRBJ2-1 TRBD2 once TRBV19 CASRAVAGGYNEQFF TGTGCCAGTAGAGCGGTAGCGGGAGGGTACAATGAGCAGTTCTTC
TRBJ2-2 TRBD2 . TRBV27 CASSLLPGLAGELFF TGTGCCAGCAGTTTATTACCGGGACTAGCCGGGGAGCTGTTTTTT
TRBJ1-1 . . TRBV10-3 CAIRYDRDLLNTEAFF TGTGCCATCCGTTATGACCGGGACCTATTGAACACTGAAGCTTTCTTT
TRBJ2-3 TRBD2 . TRBV9 CASSISGTTEDTQYF TGTGCCAGCAGCATTTCCGGGACTACTGAAGATACGCAGTATTTT
TRBJ2-1 TRBD2 . TRBV27 CASSLWPGRVRFF TGTGCCAGCAGTTTGTGGCCAGGGAGGGTTCGGTTCTTC
TRBJ1-6 . . TRBV5-6 CASTIYRPGAHSPLHF TGTGCCAGCACCATATATCGACCAGGGGCCCATTCACCCCTCCACTTT
TRBJ1-1 . . TRBV6-5 CASSQKANTEAFF TGTGCCAGCAGCCAAAAAGCTAACACTGAAGCTTTCTTT
TRBJ1-5 TRBD1 . TRBV6-1 CASRNRGRDQPQHF TGTGCCAGCAGAAACAGGGGGCGCGATCAGCCCCAGCATTTT
TRBJ2-7 TRBD1 . TRBV29-1 CSVDDRGSHEQYF TGCAGCGTTGATGACAGGGGGTCCCACGAGCAGTACTTC